These 20 T cell receptor beta chains came from one sample sequenced in a study of regulatory T cells in long-lasting Graves disease. The time point is: newly diagnosed GD, antithyroid drugs for less than 3 months. Generation of the TCR library employed RNA extracted from PBMCs. To make TCR beta libraries, researchers used iRepertoire HTBI primers and Arm-PCR of CDR3 regions. TCRdb reanalysed the multiplex PCR reads using MiXCR and keeps one entry per CDR3 protein. Of roughly 510,000 distinct CDR3 sequences in the sample, about 16% were seen once. The same sample was also used in a study of T cells in Graves' hyperthyroidism and ophthalmopathy.

Specimen: peripheral blood mononuclear cells (PBMCs), collected at new diagnosis, from a patient treated with antithyroid drugs. These receptor sequences come from a man aged 18 to 30 with Graves disease.

The table lists this clonotype with a few counts. The CDR3 spells CASSPDRLTGGAFF. The CDR3 DNA sequence: TGTGCCAGCTCCCCGGACAGGCTAACGGGTGGGGCTTTCTTT. This chain links TRBV18 with TRBJ1-1; TRBD1 agrees at 7 bases. V trimming: 6 bases; J trimming: 11 bases; junction bases outside the gene matches: 15. Germline-derived CDR1 and CDR2 are KGHSH and LQKENI. CDR3 length: 14 amino acids. Complete variable domain (other parts from reference TRBV18 and TRBJ1-1): NAGVMQNPRHLVRRRGQEARLRCSPMKGHSHVYWYRQLPEEGLKFMVYLQKENIIDESGMPKERFSAEFPKEGPSILRIQQVVRGDSAAYFCASSPDRLTGGAFFGQGTRLTVV.

This clonotype was recorded many times. The V call is TRBV12-3 or TRBV12-4, the J call TRBJ2-7; weak D call: TRBD1 (6 bases). Trimming removed 5 bases at V and 2 bases at J, with 7 bases between. The CDR3 extends over 12 amino acids. The CDR3 loop is CASSGQPYEQYF. The DNA for the CDR3 is TGTGCCAGCAGTGGACAGCCCTACGAGCAGTACTTC.

This clonotype appeared a few times. This chain links TRBV4-1 with TRBJ2-3; TRBD2 matches 8 bases. The V and J ends lost 4 bases and 1 base, in that order; junction bases with no gene match: 10. The CDR3 covers 17 residues. CDR1 and CDR2 from the germline V gene are MGHRA and YSYEKL. CDR3 sequence: CASSRGSGAYGTDTQYF. Written as DNA, the CDR3 is TGCGCCAGCAGCCGGGGTAGCGGGGCCTACGGCACAGATACGCAGTATTTT.

This clonotype occurred many times. The V call is TRBV5-1, the J call TRBJ2-1; D is possibly TRBD2 (6 bases). Trimming shortened V by 0 bases and J by 1 base, and 11 bases separated the two germline ends. The CDR3 is made up of 16 amino acids. Germline-derived CDR1 and CDR2 are SGHRS and YFSETQ. For the CDR3, the DNA is TGCGCCAGCAGCTTGGGACTAGTTTCGTCCTACAATGAGCAGTTCTTC. It specifies CASSLGLVSSYNEQFF.

CDR3: CASSDPTGGNNEQFF. CDR3 nucleotide sequence: TGTGCCAGCAGTGACCCGACAGGGGGGAACAATGAGCAGTTCTTC. The gene calls are TRBV2 and TRBJ2-1, with 9 positions matching TRBD1. V lost 3 bases, J lost 5 bases, and 5 bases stayed unmatched. The length of the CDR3 is 15 residues. In germline, CDR1 is SNHLY, CDR2 FYNNEI.

This clonotype was counted only a few times. This chain joins TRBV20-1 and TRBJ1-4, with 7 bases matching TRBD1. With 6 bases clipped from V and 4 bases from J, the junction kept 11 bases outside the gene matches. CDR1 DFQATT and CDR2 SNEGSKA come from the germline V gene (reference sequence). CDR3 size: 15 residues. The DNA of the CDR3 is TGCAGTGCCCGACAGGGAAGTGGGTATAATGAAAAACTGTTTTTT. This sequence encodes CSARQGSGYNEKLFF.

This clonotype was observed at least ten times. The chain joins TRBV7-9 to TRBJ2-1, with TRBD1 matching 8 bases. In germline, CDR1 is SEHNR, CDR2 FQNEAQ (reference sequence). This CDR3 comprises 16 residues. V lost 5 bases to trimming and J lost 4 bases; unmatched junction nucleotides: 10. The CDR3: CASSPILGQVYNEQFF. In DNA, the CDR3 is TGTGCCAGCAGCCCAATACTGGGACAGGTTTACAATGAGCAGTTCTTC.

The table lists this clonotype with many counts. The CDR3 DNA is TGTGCCAGCAGTCACGGGACATCTCTGGCCTATGGCTACACCTTC. This encodes CASSHGTSLAYGYTF. This chain joins TRBV6-1 and TRBJ1-2; tentatively, D is TRBD1 (6 bases). Germline loops: CDR1 MNHNS, CDR2 SASEGT. The ends were cut back, 5 bases at V and 4 bases at J, with 17 bases in the middle. The CDR3 is made up of 15 amino acids.

This clonotype was counted only a few times. CDR3 region: CASSDRGQGAADTQYF. In DNA, the CDR3 is TGTGCCAGCAGCGATAGGGGGCAGGGGGCCGCAGATACGCAGTATTTT. The genes are TRBV7-9 and TRBJ2-3, with 8 bases matching TRBD1. Germline V CDR1 and CDR2: SEHNR, FQNEAQ (reference sequence). The CDR3 has 16 amino acids. Losses at the gene ends were 5 bases for V and 4 bases for J; bases not matched to a gene: 11.

The sample holds a few counts of this clonotype. The CDR3: CASSSNHSPLHF. The CDR3 nucleotides read TGTGCCAGCAGCTCCAACCATTCACCCCTCCACTTT. V and J are TRBV7-2 and TRBJ1-6; D not resolved. CDR1 SGHTA and CDR2 FQGNSA come from the germline V gene. V was cut by 4 bases and J by 8 bases, with 6 bases left in between. This CDR3 has 12 amino acids.

The table lists this clonotype with a few counts. The CDR3 loop is CASSQTWDTQYF. The CDR3 DNA sequence: TGTGCCAGCAGTCAGACATGGGATACGCAGTATTTT. V usage is TRBV6-1 and J usage is TRBJ2-3, with D uncertain. The CDR3 runs 12 residues. Trimming stripped 5 bases from V and 6 bases from J, with 9 bases between. Germline CDR1 and CDR2: MNHNS and SASEGT.

This clonotype was counted many times. The chain links TRBV3-1 to TRBJ2-1; 9 nucleotides align to TRBD2. Germline V gene lookup returns CDR1 LGHDT and CDR2 YNNKEL (reference sequence). V gave up 8 bases and J gave up 2 bases; unmatched junction bases: 4. The CDR3 is 14 amino acids. The CDR3 here is CASGRGGPYNEQFF. For the CDR3, the DNA is TGTGCCAGCGGGCGGGGGGGGCCCTACAATGAGCAGTTCTTC.

This clonotype turned up a few times. This sequence joins TRBV25-1 and TRBJ2-7; possible D gene TRBD2, 5 bases. The CDR3 totals 13 residues. Germline CDR1 is MGHDK and CDR2 is SYGVNS. Trimming pared 2 bases from V and 6 bases from J, leaving 11 bases between. CDR3 coding DNA: TGTGCCAGCAGTGAAGTGAGGGCGGGCGAGCAGTACTTC. It specifies CASSEVRAGEQYF.

The rearrangement uses TRBV10-3 and TRBJ2-1, with a weak D call TRBD2 (7 bases). The germline gives CDR1 ENHRY, CDR2 SYGVKD. With 8 bases removed from V and 6 bases from J, the gap between germline ends came to 20 bases. The CDR3 loop spans 15 amino acids. CDR3 region: CAIGAGAVGGNEQFF. The CDR3 bases are TGTGCCATCGGGGCGGGGGCGGTTGGCGGCAATGAGCAGTTCTTC.

Note on this clonotype: Since a much larger clone is just one base distant, this may be a read error. The CDR3 does not close with the conserved phenylalanine or tryptophan, likely indicating a read error. V usage is TRBV6-2 or TRBV6-3 and J usage is TRBJ2-7; 8 bases are shared with TRBD2. The CDR3 runs 15 residues. Germline trimming cut 5 bases from V and 4 bases from J; bases unmatched to any gene: 10. Germline V lookup: CDR1 MNHEY, CDR2 SVGEGT. CDR3 residues: CASSETWTSNYEQYS. CDR3 sequence (DNA): TGTGCCAGCAGTGAAACGTGGACTAGCAATTACGAGCAGTACTCC.

This chain joins TRBV10-1 and TRBJ2-1; 9 bases line up with TRBD1. The CDR3 spans 15 residues. J lost 12 bases, V lost 5 bases, and 14 bases had no gene match. CDR1 WNHNN and CDR2 SYGVQD come from the germline V gene (reference sequence). CDR3 amino acids: CASSHEITGGVGQFF. The CDR3, as DNA: TGCGCCAGCAGTCACGAAATAACAGGGGGCGTCGGGCAGTTCTTC.

The rearrangement uses TRBV19 and TRBJ2-1; 12 bases are a match to TRBD2. Germline trimming cut 7 bases from V and 4 bases from J; bases unmatched to any gene: 14. This CDR3 has 18 residues. Germline V gene sequence: CDR1 LNHDA, CDR2 SQIVND (reference sequence). The CDR3 sequence is CASNPTPPGLAGYNEQFF. The CDR3 DNA follows: TGTGCCAGTAACCCTACCCCCCCCGGACTAGCGGGGTACAATGAGCAGTTCTTC. Full variable domain (outside the CDR3, taken from reference TRBV19 and TRBJ2-1): DGGITQSPKYLFRKEGQNVTLSCEQNLNHDAMYWYRQDPGQGLRLIYYSQIVNDFQKGDIAEGYSVSREKKESFPLTVTSAQKNPTAFYLCASNPTPPGLAGYNEQFFGPGTRLTVL.

The genes are TRBV12-3 or TRBV12-4 and TRBJ2-7; 12 bases fit TRBD1. The trim removed 6 bases at V and 5 bases at J, leaving 8 bases unmatched. The CDR3 length is 15 residues. CDR3 loop: CASSAPGQGANEQYF. The CDR3 DNA reads as TGTGCCAGCAGCGCACCGGGACAGGGGGCCAACGAGCAGTACTTC.

J is TRBJ1-2 and V is TRBV6-4; no clear D. Trimming stripped 5 bases from V and 2 bases from J, with 9 bases between. This CDR3 comprises 13 residues. The germline V gene has CDR1 MRHNA and CDR2 SNTAGT. The CDR3 reads CASSYDKNYGYTF. DNA of the CDR3: TGTGCCAGCAGTTACGACAAAAACTATGGCTACACCTTC.

The chain combines TRBV28 with TRBJ2-7, with no clear D. V lost 8 bases and J 3 bases, leaving 17 bases between the germline ends. Germline loops: CDR1 MDHEN, CDR2 SYDVKM. This CDR3 spans 14 amino acids. The CDR3 protein is CASSRVGNYYEQYF. CDR3 nucleotide sequence: TGTGCCAGCTCCCGGGTGGGGAATTACTACGAGCAGTACTTC.